This T cell receptor beta chain is drawn from a study of blood T cell repertoires in COVID-19. Overall study: Both acute and convalescent COVID-19 samples were obtained from the United States, Italy and Spain. PBMCs, B-cell-depleted T cells, or T cells provided the cDNA or gDNA that made up the material.

Original methodology: The assay estimated nucleated cells by amplifying reference gene primers. This table comes from immunoSEQ multiplex PCR, and its TCRdb copy is limited to in-frame clones, with some not included. V and J calls and clone size are given by that table; D and trimming were obtained from the DNA. The data hold 60,000 to 85,000 clones, with approximately 90% observed a single time. Germline V CDR1 and CDR2: SGHRS, YFSETQ. The CDR3 extends over 14 amino acids. The V end lost 4 bases, the J end lost 0 bases, and 10 bases lay between the germline ends. The sequenced sample was peripheral blood. The chain uses TRBV5-1 and TRBJ1-1, with D tentatively TRBD1 (5 bases). This clonotype was sampled from a woman between 45 and 60 years old with COVID-19, enrolled during active disease. In DNA form, the CDR3 reads TGCGCCAGCAGCCCGCTACAGGTGAACACTGAAGCTTTCTTT. Its translation: CASSPLQVNTEAFF.